What follows describes a single TCR beta chain. Produced via immunoSEQ multiplex PCR; TCRdb's table is partial and in-frame only. Of 270,000 or so clones in the sample, roughly 90% are singletons; the top ten hold approximately 4.2%. The CDR3 loop spans 14 amino acids. J was trimmed by 5 bases and V by 4 bases; bases with no gene match: 2. Germline V gives CDR1 SNHLY, CDR2 FYNNEI. This entry belongs to a study of blood T cell repertoires in COVID-19. Study at large: T cells, B-cell-depleted T cells, or PBMCs supplied cDNA or gDNA.

The clonotype originates from a man aged 35-49 years with acute or convalescent COVID-19. The material sequenced was peripheral blood. This chain links TRBV2 with TRBJ2-1, with 10 bases matching TRBD2. The CDR3 here is CASSGTSGNNEQFF. The CDR3 bases are TGTGCCAGCAGTGGGACTAGCGGTAACAATGAGCAGTTCTTC.